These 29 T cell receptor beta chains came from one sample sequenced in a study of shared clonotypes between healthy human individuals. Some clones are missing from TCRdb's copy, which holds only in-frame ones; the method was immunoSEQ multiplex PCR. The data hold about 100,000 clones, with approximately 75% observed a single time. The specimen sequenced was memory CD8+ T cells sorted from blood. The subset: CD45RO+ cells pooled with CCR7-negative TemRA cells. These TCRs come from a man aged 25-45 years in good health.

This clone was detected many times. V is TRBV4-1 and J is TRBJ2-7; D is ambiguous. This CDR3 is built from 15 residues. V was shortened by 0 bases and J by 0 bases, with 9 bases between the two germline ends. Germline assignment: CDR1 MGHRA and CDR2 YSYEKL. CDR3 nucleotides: TGCGCCAGCAGCCAAGAGGACGCCCGCTCCTACGAGCAGTACTTC. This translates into CASSQEDARSYEQYF.

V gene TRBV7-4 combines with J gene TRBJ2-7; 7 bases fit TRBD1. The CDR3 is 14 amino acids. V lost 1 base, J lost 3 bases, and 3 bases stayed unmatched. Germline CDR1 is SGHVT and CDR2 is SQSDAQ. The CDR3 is CASSLVPGGYEQYF. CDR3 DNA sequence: TGTGCCAGCAGCTTAGTCCCAGGGGGCTACGAGCAGTACTTC. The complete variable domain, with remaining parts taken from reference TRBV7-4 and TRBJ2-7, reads GAGVSQSPRYKVAKRGRDVALRCDSISGHVTLYWYRQTLGQGSEVLTYSQSDAQRDKSGRPSGRFSAERPERSVSTLKIQRTEQGDSAVYLCASSLVPGGYEQYFGPGTRLTVT.

The CDR3 DNA sequence: TGTGCCAGCAGCACGGGGCCACTCTACGAGCAGTACTTC. It codes for CASSTGPLYEQYF. The chain has TRBV11-2 and TRBJ2-7, with D possibly called TRBD1 or TRBD2 (5 bases each). Germline CDR1 is SGHAT and CDR2 is FQNNGV. The CDR3 extends over 13 amino acids. With 5 bases removed from V and 3 bases from J, the gap between germline ends came to 11 bases.

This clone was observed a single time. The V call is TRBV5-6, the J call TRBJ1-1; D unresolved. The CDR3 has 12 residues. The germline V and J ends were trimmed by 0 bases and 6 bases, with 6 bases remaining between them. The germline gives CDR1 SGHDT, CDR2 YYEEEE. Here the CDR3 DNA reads TGTGCCAGCAGCTTGGGTACTCCTGAAGCTTTCTTT. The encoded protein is CASSLGTPEAFF.

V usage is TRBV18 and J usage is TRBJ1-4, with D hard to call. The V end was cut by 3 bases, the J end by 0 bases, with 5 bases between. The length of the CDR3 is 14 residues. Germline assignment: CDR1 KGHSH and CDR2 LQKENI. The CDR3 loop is CASSPRPTNEKLFF. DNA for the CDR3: TGTGCCAGCTCACCCAGACCAACTAATGAAAAACTGTTTTTT.

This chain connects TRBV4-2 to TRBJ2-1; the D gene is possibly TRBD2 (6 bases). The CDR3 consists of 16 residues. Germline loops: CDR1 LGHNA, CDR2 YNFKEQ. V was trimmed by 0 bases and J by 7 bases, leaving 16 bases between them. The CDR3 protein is CASSQDIEGGGNEQFF. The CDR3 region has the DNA TGTGCCAGCAGCCAAGATATAGAGGGAGGCGGGAATGAGCAGTTCTTC.

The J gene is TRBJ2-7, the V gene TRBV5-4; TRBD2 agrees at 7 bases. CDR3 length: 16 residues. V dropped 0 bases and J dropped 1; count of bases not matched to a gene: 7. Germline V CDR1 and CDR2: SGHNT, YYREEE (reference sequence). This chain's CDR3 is CASSLVAWGLSYEQYF. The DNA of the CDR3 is TGTGCCAGCAGCTTGGTTGCCTGGGGACTATCCTACGAGCAGTACTTC. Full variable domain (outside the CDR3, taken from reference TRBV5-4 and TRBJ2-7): ETGVTQSPTHLIKTRGQQVTLRCSSQSGHNTVSWYQQALGQGPQFIFQYYREEENGRGNFPPRFSGLQFPNYSSELNVNALELDDSALYLCASSLVAWGLSYEQYFGPGTRLTVT.

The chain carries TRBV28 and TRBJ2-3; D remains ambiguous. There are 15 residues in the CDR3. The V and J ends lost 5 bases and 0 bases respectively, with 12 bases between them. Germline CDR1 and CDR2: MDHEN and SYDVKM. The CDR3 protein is CASSRSDLSTDTQYF. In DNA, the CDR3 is TGTGCCAGCAGTCGAAGCGATTTAAGCACAGATACGCAGTATTTT. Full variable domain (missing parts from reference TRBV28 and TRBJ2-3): DVKVTQSSRYLVKRTGEKVFLECVQDMDHENMFWYRQDPGLGLRLIYFSYDVKMKEKGDIPEGYSVSREKKERFSLILESASTNQTSMYLCASSRSDLSTDTQYFGPGTRLTVL.

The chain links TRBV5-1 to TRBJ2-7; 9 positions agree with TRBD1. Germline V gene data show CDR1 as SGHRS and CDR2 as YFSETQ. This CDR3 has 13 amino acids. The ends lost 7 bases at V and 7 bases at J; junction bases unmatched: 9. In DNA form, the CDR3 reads TGCGCCAGCGGATGGGACAGGGTGGGGGAGCAGTACTTC. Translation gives CASGWDRVGEQYF.

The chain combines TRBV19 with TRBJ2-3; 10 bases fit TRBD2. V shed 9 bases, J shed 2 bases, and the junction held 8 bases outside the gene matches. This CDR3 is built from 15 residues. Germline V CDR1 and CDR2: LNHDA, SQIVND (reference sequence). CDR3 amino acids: CASRVGTSATDTQYF. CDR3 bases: TGTGCCAGCAGGGTGGGGACTAGCGCCACAGATACGCAGTATTTT.

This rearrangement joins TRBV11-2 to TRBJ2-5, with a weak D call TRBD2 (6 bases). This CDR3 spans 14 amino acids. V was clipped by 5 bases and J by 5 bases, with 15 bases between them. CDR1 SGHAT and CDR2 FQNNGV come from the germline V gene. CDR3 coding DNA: TGTGCCAGCAGCCCCAGTAGGAGGGGTGAGACCCAGTACTTC. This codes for CASSPSRRGETQYF. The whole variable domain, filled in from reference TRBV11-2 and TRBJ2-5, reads EAGVAQSPRYKIIEKRQSVAFWCNPISGHATLYWYQQILGQGPKLLIQFQNNGVVDDSQLPKDRFSAERLKGVDSTLKIQPAKLEDSAVYLCASSPSRRGETQYFGPGTRLLVL.

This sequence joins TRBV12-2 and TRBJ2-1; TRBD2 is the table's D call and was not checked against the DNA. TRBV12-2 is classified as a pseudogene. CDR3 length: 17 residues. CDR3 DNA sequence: TGTGCAAGTCGCTATAGGGGGCGCGGGAGGGCCGCGGGTGAGCAGTTCTTC. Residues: CASRYRGRGRAAGEQFF.

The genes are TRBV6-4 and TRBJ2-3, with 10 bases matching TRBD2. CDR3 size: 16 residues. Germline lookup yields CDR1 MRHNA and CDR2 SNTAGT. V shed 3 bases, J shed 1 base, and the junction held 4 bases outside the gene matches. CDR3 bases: TGTGCCAGCAGTGAGTCTAGCGGGAGAGGCACAGATACGCAGTATTTT. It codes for CASSESSGRGTDTQYF.

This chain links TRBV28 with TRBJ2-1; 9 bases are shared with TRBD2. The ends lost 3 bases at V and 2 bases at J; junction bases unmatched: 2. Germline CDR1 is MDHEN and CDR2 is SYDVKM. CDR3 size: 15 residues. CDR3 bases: TGTGCCAGCAGTTTTAGCGGGAGTCCCTACAATGAGCAGTTCTTC. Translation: CASSFSGSPYNEQFF.

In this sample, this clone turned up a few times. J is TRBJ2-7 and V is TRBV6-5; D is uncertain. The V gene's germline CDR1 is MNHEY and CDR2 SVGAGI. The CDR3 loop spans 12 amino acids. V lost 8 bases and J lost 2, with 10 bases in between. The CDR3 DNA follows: TGTGCCAGCCTCTCCCCCACCTACGAGCAGTACTTC. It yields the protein CASLSPTYEQYF.

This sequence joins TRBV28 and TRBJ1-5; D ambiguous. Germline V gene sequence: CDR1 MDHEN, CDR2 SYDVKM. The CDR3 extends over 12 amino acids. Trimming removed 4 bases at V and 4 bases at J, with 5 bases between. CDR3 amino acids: CASSYGNQPQHF. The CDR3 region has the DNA TGTGCCAGCAGTTATGGGAATCAGCCCCAGCATTTT.

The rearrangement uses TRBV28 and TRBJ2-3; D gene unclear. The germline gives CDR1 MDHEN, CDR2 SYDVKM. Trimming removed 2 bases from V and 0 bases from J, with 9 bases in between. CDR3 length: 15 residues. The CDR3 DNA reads TGTGCCAGCAGTTTAGACAAAGCTAGCACAGATACGCAGTATTTT. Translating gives CASSLDKASTDTQYF.

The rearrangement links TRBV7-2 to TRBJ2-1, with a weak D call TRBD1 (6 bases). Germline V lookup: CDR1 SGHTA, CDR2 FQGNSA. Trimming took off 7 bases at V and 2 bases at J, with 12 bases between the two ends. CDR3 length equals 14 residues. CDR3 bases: TGTGCCAGCAACCGACAGGCGGCCTACAATGAGCAGTTCTTC. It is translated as CASNRQAAYNEQFF. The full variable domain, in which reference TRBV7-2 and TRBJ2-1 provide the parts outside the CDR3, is GAGVSQSPSNKVTEKGKDVELRCDPISGHTALYWYRQSLGQGLEFLIYFQGNSAPDKSGLPSDRFSAERTGGSVSTLTIQRTQQEDSAVYLCASNRQAAYNEQFFGPGTRLTVL.

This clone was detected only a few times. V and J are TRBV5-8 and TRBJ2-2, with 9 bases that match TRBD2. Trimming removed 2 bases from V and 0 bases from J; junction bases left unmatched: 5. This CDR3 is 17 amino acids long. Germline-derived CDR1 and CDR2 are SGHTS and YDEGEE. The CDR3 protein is CASSFGSSGANTGELFF. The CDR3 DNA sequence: TGTGCCAGCAGCTTCGGTTCTAGCGGGGCGAACACCGGGGAGCTGTTTTTT.

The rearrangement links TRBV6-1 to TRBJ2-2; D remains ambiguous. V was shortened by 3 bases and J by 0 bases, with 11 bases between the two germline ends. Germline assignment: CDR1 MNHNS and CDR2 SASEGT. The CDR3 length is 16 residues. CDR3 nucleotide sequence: TGTGCCAGCAGTGATGTCAGCCTATCGAACACCGGGGAGCTGTTTTTT. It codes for CASSDVSLSNTGELFF.

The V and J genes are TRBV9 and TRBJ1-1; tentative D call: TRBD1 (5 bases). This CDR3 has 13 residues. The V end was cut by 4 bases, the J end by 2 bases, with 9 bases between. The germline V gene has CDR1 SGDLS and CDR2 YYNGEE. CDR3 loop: CASSPGHNTEAFF. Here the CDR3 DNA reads TGTGCCAGCAGCCCAGGACATAACACTGAAGCTTTCTTT.

CDR3 in DNA: TGTGCCAGCAGCCAACTAGCGGCCAATGAGCAGTTCTTC. Protein sequence: CASSQLAANEQFF. This sequence joins TRBV7-8 and TRBJ2-1, with 8 bases matching TRBD2. The germline V gene has CDR1 SGHVS and CDR2 FQNEAQ. The CDR3 loop spans 13 amino acids. Trimming took 5 bases from V and 6 from J; bases not matched to a gene: 3.

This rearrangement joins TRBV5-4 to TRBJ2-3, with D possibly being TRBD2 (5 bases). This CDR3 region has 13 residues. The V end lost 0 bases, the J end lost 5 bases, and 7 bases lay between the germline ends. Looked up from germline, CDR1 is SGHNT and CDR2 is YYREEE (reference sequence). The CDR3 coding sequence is TGTGCCAGCAGCTTGGTAGGGAGAGATACGCAGTATTTT. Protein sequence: CASSLVGRDTQYF.

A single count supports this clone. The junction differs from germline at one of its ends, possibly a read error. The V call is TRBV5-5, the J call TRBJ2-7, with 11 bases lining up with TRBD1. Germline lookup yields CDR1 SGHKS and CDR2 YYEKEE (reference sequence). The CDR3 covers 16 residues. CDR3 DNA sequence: TGCGCCAGCAGCCAAGATACGGGGACAGGGGGCTACGAGCAGTACTTC. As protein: CASSQDTGTGGYEQYF.

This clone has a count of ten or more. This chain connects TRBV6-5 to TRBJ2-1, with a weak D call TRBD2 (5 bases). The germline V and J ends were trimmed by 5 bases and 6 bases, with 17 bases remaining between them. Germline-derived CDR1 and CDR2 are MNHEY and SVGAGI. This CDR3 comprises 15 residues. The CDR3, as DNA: TGTGCCAGCAGTATCGGAGCGGCGGAGCCCAATGAGCAGTTCTTC. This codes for CASSIGAAEPNEQFF.

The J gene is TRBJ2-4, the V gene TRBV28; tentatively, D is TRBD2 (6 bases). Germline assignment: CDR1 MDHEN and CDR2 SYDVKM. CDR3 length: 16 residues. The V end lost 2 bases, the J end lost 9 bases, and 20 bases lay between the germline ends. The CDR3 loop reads CASSLRPRVAGFIQYF. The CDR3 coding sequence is TGTGCCAGCAGTTTACGGCCTCGGGTGGCGGGGTTCATTCAGTACTTC.

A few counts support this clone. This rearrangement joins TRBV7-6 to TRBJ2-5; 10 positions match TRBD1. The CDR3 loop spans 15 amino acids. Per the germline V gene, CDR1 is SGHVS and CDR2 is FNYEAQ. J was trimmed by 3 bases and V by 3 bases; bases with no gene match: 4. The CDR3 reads CASSFRDRGKETQYF. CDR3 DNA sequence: TGTGCCAGCAGCTTCCGGGACAGGGGAAAAGAGACCCAGTACTTC.

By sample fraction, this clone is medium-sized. DNA of the CDR3: TGTGCCAGCAGTTTATCGATTTCCTTTCAAGAGACCCAGTACTTC. Its protein product is CASSLSISFQETQYF. The V and J genes are TRBV27 and TRBJ2-5; D unclear. The germline V and J ends were trimmed by 0 bases and 2 bases, with 10 bases remaining between them. This CDR3 is 15 amino acids long. Germline CDR1 and CDR2: MNHEY and SMNVEV (reference sequence).

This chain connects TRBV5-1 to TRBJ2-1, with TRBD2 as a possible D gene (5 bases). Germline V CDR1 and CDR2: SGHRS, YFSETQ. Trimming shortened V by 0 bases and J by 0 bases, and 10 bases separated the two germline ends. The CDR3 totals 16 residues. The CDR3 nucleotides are TGCGCCAGCAGCTTGGCAGGCGGACTCTCCTACAATGAGCAGTTCTTC. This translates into CASSLAGGLSYNEQFF.